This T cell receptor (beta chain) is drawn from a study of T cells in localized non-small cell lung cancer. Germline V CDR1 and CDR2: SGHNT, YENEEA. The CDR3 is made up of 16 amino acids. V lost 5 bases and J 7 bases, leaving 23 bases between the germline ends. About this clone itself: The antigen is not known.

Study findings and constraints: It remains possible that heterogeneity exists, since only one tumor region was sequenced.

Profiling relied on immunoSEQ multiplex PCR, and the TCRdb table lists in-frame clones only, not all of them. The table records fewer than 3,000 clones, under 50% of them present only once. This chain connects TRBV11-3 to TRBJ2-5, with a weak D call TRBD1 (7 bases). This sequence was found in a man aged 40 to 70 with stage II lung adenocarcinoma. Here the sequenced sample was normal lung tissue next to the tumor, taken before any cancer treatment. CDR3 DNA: TGTGCCAGCAGCCCGACAGGGTCGGGGCTCGGGGGGACCCAGTACTTC. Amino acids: CASSPTGSGLGGTQYF.